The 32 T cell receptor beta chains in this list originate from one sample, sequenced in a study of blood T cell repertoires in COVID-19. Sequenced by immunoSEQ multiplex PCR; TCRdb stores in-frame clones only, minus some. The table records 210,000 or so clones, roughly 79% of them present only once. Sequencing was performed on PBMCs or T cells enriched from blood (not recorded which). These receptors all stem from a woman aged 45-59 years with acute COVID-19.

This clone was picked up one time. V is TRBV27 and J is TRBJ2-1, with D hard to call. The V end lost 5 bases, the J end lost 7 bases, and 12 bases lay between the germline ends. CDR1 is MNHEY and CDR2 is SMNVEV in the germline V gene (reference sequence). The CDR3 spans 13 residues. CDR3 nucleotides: TGTGCCAGCAGTGATTACTTTTTAAATGAGCAGTTCTTC. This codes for CASSDYFLNEQFF.

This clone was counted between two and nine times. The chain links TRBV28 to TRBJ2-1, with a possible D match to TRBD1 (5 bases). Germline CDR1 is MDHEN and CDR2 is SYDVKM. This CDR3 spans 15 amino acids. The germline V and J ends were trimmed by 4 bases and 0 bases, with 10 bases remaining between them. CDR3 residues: CASSSTATSYNEQFF. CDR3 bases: TGTGCCAGCAGTTCGACAGCAACCTCCTACAATGAGCAGTTCTTC.

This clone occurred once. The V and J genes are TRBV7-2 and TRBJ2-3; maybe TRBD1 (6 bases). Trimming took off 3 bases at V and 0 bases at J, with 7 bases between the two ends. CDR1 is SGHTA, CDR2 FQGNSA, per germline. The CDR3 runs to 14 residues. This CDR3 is CASSFDRSTDTQYF. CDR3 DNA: TGTGCCAGCAGCTTCGACAGGAGCACAGATACGCAGTATTTT.

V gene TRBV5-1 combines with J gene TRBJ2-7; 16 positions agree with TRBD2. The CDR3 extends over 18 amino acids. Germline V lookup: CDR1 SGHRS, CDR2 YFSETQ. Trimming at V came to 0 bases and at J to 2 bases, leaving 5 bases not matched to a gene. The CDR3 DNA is TGCGCCAGCAGCTTGGGGGGACTAGCGGGAGGGCCGGCCTACGAGCAGTACTTC. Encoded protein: CASSLGGLAGGPAYEQYF. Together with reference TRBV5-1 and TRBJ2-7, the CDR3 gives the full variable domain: KAGVTQTPRYLIKTRGQQVTLSCSPISGHRSVSWYQQTPGQGLQFLFEYFSETQRNKGNFPGRFSGRQFSNSRSEMNVSTLELGDSALYLCASSLGGLAGGPAYEQYFGPGTRLTVT.

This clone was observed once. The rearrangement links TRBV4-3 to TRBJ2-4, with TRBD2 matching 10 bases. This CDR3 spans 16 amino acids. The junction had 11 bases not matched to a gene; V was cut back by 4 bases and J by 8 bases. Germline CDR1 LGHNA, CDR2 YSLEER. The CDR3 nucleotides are TGCGCCAGCAGCCGGAACCCGAGCGGGGGGGCCGACATTCAGTACTTC. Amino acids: CASSRNPSGGADIQYF.

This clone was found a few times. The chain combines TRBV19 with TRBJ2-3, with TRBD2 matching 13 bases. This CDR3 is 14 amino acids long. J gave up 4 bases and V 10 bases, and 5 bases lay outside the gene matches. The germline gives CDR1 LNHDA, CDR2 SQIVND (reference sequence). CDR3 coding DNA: TGTGCCACCGGACTAGCGGGGGTTGCAGATACGCAGTATTTT. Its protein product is CATGLAGVADTQYF. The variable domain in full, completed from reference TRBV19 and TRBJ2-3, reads DGGITQSPKYLFRKEGQNVTLSCEQNLNHDAMYWYRQDPGQGLRLIYYSQIVNDFQKGDIAEGYSVSREKKESFPLTVTSAQKNPTAFYLCATGLAGVADTQYFGPGTRLTVL.

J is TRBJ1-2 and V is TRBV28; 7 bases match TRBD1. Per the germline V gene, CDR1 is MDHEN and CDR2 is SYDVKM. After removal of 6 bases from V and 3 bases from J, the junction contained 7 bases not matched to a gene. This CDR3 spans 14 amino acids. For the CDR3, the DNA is TGTGCCAGCAGAACAGGGGTTCTGGACTATGGCTACACCTTC. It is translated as CASRTGVLDYGYTF.

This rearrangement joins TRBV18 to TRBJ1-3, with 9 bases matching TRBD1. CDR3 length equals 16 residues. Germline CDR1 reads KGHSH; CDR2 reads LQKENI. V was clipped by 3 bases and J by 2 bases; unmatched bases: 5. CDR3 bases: TGTGCCAGCTCACCGTTCGGGACAGGGACTGGAAACACCATATATTTT. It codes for CASSPFGTGTGNTIYF. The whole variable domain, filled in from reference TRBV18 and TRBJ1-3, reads NAGVMQNPRHLVRRRGQEARLRCSPMKGHSHVYWYRQLPEEGLKFMVYLQKENIIDESGMPKERFSAEFPKEGPSILRIQQVVRGDSAAYFCASSPFGTGTGNTIYFGEGSWLTVV.

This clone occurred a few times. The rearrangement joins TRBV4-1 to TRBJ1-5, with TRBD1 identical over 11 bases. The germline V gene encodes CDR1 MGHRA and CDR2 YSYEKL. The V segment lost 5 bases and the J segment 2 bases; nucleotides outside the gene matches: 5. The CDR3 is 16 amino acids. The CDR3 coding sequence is TGCGCCAGCAGCGACGGACAGGGGGCTGGCAATCAGCCCCAGCATTTT. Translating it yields CASSDGQGAGNQPQHF.

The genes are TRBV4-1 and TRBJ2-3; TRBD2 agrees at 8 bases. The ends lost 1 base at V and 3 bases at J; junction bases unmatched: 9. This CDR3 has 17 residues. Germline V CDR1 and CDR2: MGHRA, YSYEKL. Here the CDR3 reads CASSQGRGGIFTDTQYF. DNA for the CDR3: TGCGCCAGCAGCCAAGGACGGGGGGGGATATTTACAGATACGCAGTATTTT.

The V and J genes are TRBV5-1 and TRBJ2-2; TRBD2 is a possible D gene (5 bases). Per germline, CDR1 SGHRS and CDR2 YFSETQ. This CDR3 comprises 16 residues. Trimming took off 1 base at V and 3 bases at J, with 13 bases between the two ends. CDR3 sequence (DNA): TGCGCCAGCAGCTTGAACGGCGGGCTGGACACCGGGGAGCTGTTTTTT. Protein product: CASSLNGGLDTGELFF.

The CDR3 region has the DNA TGTGCCAGCCTAAAGAGTCGGAGTAACACCGGGGAGCTGTTTTTT. Translating gives CASLKSRSNTGELFF. The genes are TRBV6-5 and TRBJ2-2; D is unresolved. The CDR3 runs to 15 residues. V lost 8 bases and J 2 bases, leaving 15 bases between the germline ends. Germline V gene data show CDR1 as MNHEY and CDR2 as SVGAGI.

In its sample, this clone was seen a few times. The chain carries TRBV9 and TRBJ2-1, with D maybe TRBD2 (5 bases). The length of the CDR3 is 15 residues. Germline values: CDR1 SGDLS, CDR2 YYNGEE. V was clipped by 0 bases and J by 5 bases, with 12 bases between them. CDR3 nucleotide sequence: TGTGCCAGCAGCGTAGGCGGGCATTTTAACAATGAGCAGTTCTTC. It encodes CASSVGGHFNNEQFF. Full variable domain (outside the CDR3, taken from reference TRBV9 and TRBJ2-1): DSGVTQTPKHLITATGQRVTLRCSPRSGDLSVYWYQQSLDQGLQFLIQYYNGEERAKGNILERFSAQQFPDLHSELNLSSLELGDSALYFCASSVGGHFNNEQFFGPGTRLTVL.

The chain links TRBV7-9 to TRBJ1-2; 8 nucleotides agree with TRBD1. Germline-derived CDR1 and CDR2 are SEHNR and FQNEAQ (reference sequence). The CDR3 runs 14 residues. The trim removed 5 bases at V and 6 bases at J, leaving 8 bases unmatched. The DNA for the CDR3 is TGTGCCAGCAGCCCCAGGGGGCGCGATAATGGCTACACCTTC. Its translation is CASSPRGRDNGYTF.

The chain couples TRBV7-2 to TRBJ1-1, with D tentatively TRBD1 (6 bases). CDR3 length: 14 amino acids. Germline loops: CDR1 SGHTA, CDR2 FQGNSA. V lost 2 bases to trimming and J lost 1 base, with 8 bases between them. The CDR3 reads CASSLQQGNTEAFF. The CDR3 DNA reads TGTGCCAGCAGCTTACAACAGGGGAACACTGAAGCTTTCTTT.

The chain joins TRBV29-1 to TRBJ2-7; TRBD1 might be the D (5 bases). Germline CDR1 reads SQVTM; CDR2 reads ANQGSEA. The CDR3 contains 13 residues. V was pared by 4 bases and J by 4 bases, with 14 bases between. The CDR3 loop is CSVADPGFYEQYF. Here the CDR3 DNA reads TGCAGCGTTGCCGATCCAGGGTTTTACGAGCAGTACTTC.

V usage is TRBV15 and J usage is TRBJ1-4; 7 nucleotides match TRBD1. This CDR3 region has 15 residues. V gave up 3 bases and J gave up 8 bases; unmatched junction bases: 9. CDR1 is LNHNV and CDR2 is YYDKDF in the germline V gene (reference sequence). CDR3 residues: CATSRAKGALEKLFF. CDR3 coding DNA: TGTGCCACCAGCAGGGCCAAGGGGGCATTGGAAAAACTGTTTTTT.

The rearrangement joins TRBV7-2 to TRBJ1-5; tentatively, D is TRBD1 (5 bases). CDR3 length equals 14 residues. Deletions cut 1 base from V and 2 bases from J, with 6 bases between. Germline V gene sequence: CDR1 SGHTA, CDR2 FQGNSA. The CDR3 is CASSLGGGNQPQHF. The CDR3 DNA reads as TGTGCCAGCAGCTTAGGGGGCGGCAATCAGCCCCAGCATTTT.

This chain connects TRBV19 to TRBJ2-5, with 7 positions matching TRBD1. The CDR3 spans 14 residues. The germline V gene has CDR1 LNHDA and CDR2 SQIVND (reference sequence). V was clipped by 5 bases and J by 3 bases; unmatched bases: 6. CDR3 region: CASSLGDRKETQYF. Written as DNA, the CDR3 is TGTGCCAGTAGTTTAGGGGACAGAAAAGAGACCCAGTACTTC.

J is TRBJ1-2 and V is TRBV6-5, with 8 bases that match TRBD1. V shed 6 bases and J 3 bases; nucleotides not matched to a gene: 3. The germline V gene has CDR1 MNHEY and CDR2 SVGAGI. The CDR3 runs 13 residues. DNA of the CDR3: TGTGCCAGCAGGACAGGGGACTACTATGGCTACACCTTC. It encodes CASRTGDYYGYTF.

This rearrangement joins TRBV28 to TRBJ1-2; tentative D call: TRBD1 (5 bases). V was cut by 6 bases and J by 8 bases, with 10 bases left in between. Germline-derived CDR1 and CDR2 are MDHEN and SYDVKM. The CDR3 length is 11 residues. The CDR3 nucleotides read TGTGCCAGCAGCCCAGGGCGGGGCTACACCTTC. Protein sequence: CASSPGRGYTF.

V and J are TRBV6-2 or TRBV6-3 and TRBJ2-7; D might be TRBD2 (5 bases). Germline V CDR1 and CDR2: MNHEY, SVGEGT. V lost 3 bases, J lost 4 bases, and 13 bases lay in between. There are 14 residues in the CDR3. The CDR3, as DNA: TGTGCCAGCAGTTATTCGGGGTGGAGATACGAGCAGTACTTC. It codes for CASSYSGWRYEQYF.

The CDR3 sequence: CASSLSSGLRLNEQFF. The CDR3 bases are TGTGCCAGCAGTTTATCGAGCGGGCTCCGACTCAATGAGCAGTTCTTC. This chain uses TRBV28 with TRBJ2-1; perhaps TRBD2 as D (6 bases). There are 16 residues in the CDR3. Germline-derived CDR1 and CDR2 are MDHEN and SYDVKM. Trimming left V 1 base short and J 6 bases short, with 16 bases between. The whole variable domain, remainder taken from reference TRBV28 and TRBJ2-1, is DVKVTQSSRYLVKRTGEKVFLECVQDMDHENMFWYRQDPGLGLRLIYFSYDVKMKEKGDIPEGYSVSREKKERFSLILESASTNQTSMYLCASSLSSGLRLNEQFFGPGTRLTVL.

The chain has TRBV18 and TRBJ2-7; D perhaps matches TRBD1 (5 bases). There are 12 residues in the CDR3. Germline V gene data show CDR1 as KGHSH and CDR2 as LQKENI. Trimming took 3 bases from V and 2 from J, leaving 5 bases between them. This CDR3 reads CASSPGPYEQYF. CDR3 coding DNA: TGTGCCAGCTCACCGGGGCCCTACGAGCAGTACTTC. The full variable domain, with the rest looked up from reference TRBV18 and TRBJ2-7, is NAGVMQNPRHLVRRRGQEARLRCSPMKGHSHVYWYRQLPEEGLKFMVYLQKENIIDESGMPKERFSAEFPKEGPSILRIQQVVRGDSAAYFCASSPGPYEQYFGPGTRLTVT.

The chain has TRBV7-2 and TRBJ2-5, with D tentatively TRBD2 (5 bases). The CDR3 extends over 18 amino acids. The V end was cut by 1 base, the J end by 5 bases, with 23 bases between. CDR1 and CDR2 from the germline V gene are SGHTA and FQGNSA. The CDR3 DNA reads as TGTGCCAGCAGCTTAGATATCCGGGCTCGGGGATCCCGGGAGACCCAGTACTTC. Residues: CASSLDIRARGSRETQYF. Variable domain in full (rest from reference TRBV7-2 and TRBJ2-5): GAGVSQSPSNKVTEKGKDVELRCDPISGHTALYWYRQSLGQGLEFLIYFQGNSAPDKSGLPSDRFSAERTGGSVSTLTIQRTQQEDSAVYLCASSLDIRARGSRETQYFGPGTRLLVL.

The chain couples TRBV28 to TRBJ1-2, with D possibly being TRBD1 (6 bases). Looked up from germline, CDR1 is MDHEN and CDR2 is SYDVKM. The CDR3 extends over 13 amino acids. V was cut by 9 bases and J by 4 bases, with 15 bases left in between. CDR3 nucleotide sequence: TGTGCCAGTTCTATGGGGGGGCCCTATGGCTACACCTTC. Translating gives CASSMGGPYGYTF.

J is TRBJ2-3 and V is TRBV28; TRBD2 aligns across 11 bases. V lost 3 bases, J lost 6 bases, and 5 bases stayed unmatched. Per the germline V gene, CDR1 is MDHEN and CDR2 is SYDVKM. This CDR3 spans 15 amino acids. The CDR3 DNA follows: TGTGCCAGCAGTTTGTCACTAGCGGGGGTGGATACGCAGTATTTT. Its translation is CASSLSLAGVDTQYF.

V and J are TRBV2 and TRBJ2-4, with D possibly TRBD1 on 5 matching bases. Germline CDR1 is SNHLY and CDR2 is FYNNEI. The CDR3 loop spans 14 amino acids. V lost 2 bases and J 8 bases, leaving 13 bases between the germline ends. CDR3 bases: TGTGCCAGCAGTGAACAGGGTATTGGGGACATTCAGTACTTC. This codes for CASSEQGIGDIQYF.

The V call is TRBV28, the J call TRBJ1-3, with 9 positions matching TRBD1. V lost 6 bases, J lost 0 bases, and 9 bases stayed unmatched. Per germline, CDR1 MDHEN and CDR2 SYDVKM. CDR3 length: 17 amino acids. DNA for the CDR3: TGTGCCAGCAGGGGACAGGGAGTGACGCCCTCTGGAAACACCATATATTTT. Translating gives CASRGQGVTPSGNTIYF.

CDR3 sequence: CASSQDSTDTQYF. DNA of the CDR3: TGTGCCAGCAGTCAGGACTCCACAGATACGCAGTATTTT. The chain joins TRBV12-3 or TRBV12-4 to TRBJ2-3; D perhaps matches TRBD2 (5 bases). The CDR3 totals 13 residues. V lost 5 bases, J lost 2 bases, and 8 bases lay in between.

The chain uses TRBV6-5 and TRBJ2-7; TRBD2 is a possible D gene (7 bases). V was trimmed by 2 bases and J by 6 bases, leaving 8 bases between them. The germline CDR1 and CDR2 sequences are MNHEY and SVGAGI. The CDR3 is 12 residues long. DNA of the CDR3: TGTGCCAGCAGTTACAGGGGGGGCGAGCAGTACTTC. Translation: CASSYRGGEQYF.

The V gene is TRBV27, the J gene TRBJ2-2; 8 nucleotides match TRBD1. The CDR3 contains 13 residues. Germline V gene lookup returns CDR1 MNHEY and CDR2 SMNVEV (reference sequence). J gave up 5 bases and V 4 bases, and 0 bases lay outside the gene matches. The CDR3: CASSWDRTGELFF. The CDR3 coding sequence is TGTGCCAGCAGTTGGGACAGGACCGGGGAGCTGTTTTTT.